The 9 T cell receptor beta chains reported below all come from one sample, sequenced in a study of blood T cell repertoires in COVID-19. TCRdb keeps only in-frame clones here, not all; method: immunoSEQ multiplex PCR. In the table there are 200,000 to 300,000 clones, around 86% of which are singletons. Specimen: peripheral blood. Receptors were obtained from a woman aged 55-69 years with COVID-19, enrolled during active disease.

This chain connects TRBV12-3 or TRBV12-4 to TRBJ2-3; D is unresolved. This CDR3 comprises 12 residues. V was trimmed by 7 bases and J by 10 bases, leaving 15 bases between them. The CDR3 DNA reads as TGTGCCAGCACGCCAGACTGGGTGGCGCAGTATTTT. Translation gives CASTPDWVAQYF.

The chain recombines TRBV3-1 (or the pseudogene TRBV3-2) with TRBJ2-2; 8 bases match TRBD1. Germline V gene sequence: CDR1 LGHDT, CDR2 YNNKEL (reference sequence). J lost 0 bases, V lost 10 bases, and 7 bases had no gene match. The CDR3 has 15 residues. The CDR3 region has the DNA TGTGCCACCTCCACAGGGGGAGCGAACACCGGGGAGCTGTTTTTT. It translates to CATSTGGANTGELFF.

The gene calls are TRBV28 and TRBJ2-7; TRBD1 aligns across 9 bases. The CDR3 consists of 15 residues. Germline assignment: CDR1 MDHEN and CDR2 SYDVKM. Trimming took 7 bases from V and 2 from J; bases not matched to a gene: 9. The CDR3 DNA sequence: TGTGCCAGCATCCCACAGGGGGCATACACCTACGAGCAGTACTTC. Translation: CASIPQGAYTYEQYF.

This chain links TRBV28 with TRBJ1-2; D may be TRBD1 (5 bases). Germline V gene sequence: CDR1 MDHEN, CDR2 SYDVKM. The CDR3 has 14 amino acids. V was pared by 10 bases and J by 3 bases, with 18 bases between. CDR3 amino acids: CATGGDYAYYGYTF. The DNA of the CDR3 is TGTGCCACCGGGGGGGATTATGCTTACTATGGCTACACCTTC.

The chain recombines TRBV15 with TRBJ2-7, with 8 bases lining up with TRBD1. The junction had 10 bases not matched to a gene; V was cut back by 0 bases and J by 6 bases. Germline V CDR1 and CDR2: LNHNV, YYDKDF (reference sequence). This CDR3 is built from 16 residues. CDR3 bases: TGTGCCACCAGCAGAGATCTTAGACAGGGGCGCTGCGAGCAGTACTTC. The encoded protein is CATSRDLRQGRCEQYF.

This clone was counted once. In DNA form, the CDR3 reads TGTGCCAGCAGCTTAGAAGCGGGAGGCACCTCCTACAATGAGCAGTTCTTC. Translating gives CASSLEAGGTSYNEQFF. The gene calls are TRBV13 and TRBJ2-1; 9 positions agree with TRBD2. Looked up from germline, CDR1 is PRHDT and CDR2 is FYEKMQ (reference sequence). This CDR3 spans 17 amino acids. V was clipped by 1 base and J by 0 bases; unmatched bases: 4. The full variable domain, its missing parts supplied by reference TRBV13 and TRBJ2-1, is AAGVIQSPRHLIKEKRETATLKCYPIPRHDTVYWYQQGPGQDPQFLISFYEKMQSDKGSIPDRFSAQQFSDYHSELNMSSLELGDSALYFCASSLEAGGTSYNEQFFGPGTRLTVL.

This clone has only a few counts. The V and J genes are TRBV4-3 and TRBJ1-2; 10 bases line up with TRBD1. V was clipped by 0 bases and J by 4 bases; unmatched bases: 5. The CDR3 has 16 residues. The germline V gene has CDR1 LGHNA and CDR2 YSLEER. The CDR3: CASSQDWDRGAYGYTF. Written as DNA, the CDR3 is TGCGCCAGCAGCCAAGATTGGGACAGGGGAGCCTATGGCTACACCTTC.

The rearrangement joins TRBV29-1 to TRBJ2-3; D may be TRBD2 (6 bases). The CDR3 spans 13 residues. V lost 7 bases to trimming and J lost 1 base, with 12 bases between them. Germline-derived CDR1 and CDR2 are SQVTM and ANQGSEA. For the CDR3, the DNA is TGCAGCGCCCCGTGGAGGGGCACAGATACGCAGTATTTT. This encodes CSAPWRGTDTQYF.

This clone occurred once. This chain links TRBV5-1 with TRBJ2-4; 12 positions match TRBD2. The germline V gene has CDR1 SGHRS and CDR2 YFSETQ. CDR3 length: 19 amino acids. V was clipped by 0 bases and J by 0 bases; unmatched bases: 7. The CDR3 region is CASSLGLAGEGGAKNIQYF. The DNA of the CDR3 is TGCGCCAGCAGCTTGGGACTAGCGGGAGAGGGGGGAGCCAAAAACATTCAGTACTTC.